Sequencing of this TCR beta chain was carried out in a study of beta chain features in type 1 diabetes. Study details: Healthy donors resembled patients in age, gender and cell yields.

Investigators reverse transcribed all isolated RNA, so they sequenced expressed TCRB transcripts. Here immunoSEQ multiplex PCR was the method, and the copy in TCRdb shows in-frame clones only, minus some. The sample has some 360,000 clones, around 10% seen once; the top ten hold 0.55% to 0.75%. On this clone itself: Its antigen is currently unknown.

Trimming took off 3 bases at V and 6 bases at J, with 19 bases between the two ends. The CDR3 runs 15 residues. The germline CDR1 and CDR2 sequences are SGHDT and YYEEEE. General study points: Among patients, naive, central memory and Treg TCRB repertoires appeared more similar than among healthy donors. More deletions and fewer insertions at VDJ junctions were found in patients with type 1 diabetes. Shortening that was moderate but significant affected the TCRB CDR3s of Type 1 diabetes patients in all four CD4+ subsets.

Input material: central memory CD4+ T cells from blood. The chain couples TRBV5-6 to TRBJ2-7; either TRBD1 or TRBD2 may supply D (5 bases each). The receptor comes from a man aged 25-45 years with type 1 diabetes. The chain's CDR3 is CASSSGVGVSFEQYF. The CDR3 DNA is TGTGCCAGCAGCTCTGGAGTGGGGGTATCTTTCGAGCAGTACTTC. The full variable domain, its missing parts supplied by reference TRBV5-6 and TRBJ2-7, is DAGVTQSPTHLIKTRGQQVTLRCSPKSGHDTVSWYQQALGQGPQFIFQYYEEEERQRGNFPDRFSGHQFPNYSSELNVNALLLGDSALYLCASSSGVGVSFEQYFGPGTRLTVT.